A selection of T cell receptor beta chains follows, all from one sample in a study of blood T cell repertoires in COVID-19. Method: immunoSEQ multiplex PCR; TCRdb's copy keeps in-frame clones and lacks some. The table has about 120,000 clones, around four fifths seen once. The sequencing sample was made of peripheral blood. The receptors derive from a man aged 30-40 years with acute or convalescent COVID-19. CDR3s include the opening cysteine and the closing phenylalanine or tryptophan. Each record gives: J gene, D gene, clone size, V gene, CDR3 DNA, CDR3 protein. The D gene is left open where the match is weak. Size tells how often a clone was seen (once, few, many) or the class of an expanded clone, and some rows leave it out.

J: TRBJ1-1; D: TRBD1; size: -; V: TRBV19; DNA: TGTGCCAGCAGTCAACCGACAGGGGTGAACACTGAAGCTTTCTTT; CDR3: CASSQPTGVNTEAFF
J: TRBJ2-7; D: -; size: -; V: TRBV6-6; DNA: TGTGCCAGCAGTTACGTGAGGGTCAAGACCTACGAGCAGTACTTC; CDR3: CASSYVRVKTYEQYF
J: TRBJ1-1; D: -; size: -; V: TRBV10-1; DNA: TGCGCCAACCAACAGGGAGAAGGGACTGAAGCTTTCTTT; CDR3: CANQQGEGTEAFF
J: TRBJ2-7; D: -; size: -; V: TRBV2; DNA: TGTGCCAGCACAGTACAGGGAGTCAACGAGCAGTACTTC; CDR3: CASTVQGVNEQYF
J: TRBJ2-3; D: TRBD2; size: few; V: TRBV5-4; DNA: TGTGCCAGCAGCTTTCCTAGCGGGGGGGGGATGGATACGCAGTATTTT; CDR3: CASSFPSGGGMDTQYF
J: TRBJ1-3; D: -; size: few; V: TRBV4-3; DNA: TGCGCCAGCAGCCAAGGGCAGTACTCTGGAAACACCATATATTTT; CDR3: CASSQGQYSGNTIYF
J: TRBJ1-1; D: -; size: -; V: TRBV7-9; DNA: TGTGCCAGCAGCTCATACAGAGAGCTTGAAGCTTTCTTT; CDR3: CASSSYRELEAFF
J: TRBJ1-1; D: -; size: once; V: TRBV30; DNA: TGTGCCTGGAGCGGGTACACTGAAGCTTTCTTT; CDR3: CAWSGYTEAFF
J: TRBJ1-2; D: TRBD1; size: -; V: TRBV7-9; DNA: TGTGCCAGCAGCCCGGCGGGACAGGCGTATGGCTACACCTTC; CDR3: CASSPAGQAYGYTF
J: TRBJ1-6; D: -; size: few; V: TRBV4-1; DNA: TGCGCCAGCAGCCAAGATTCCAGGGTAGACTATAATTCACCCCTCCACTTT; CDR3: CASSQDSRVDYNSPLHF
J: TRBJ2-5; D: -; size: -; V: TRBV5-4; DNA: TGTGCCAGCAGCCCCCGGCTAGCGAATCTAATGGAGACCCAGTACTTC; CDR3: CASSPRLANLMETQYF
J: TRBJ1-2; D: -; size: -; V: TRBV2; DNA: TGTGCCAGCAGTGTTACAACTAACTATGGCTACACCTTC; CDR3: CASSVTTNYGYTF
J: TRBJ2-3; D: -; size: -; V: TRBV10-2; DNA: TGCGCCAGCCTAGAATACCGGGACAACACAGATACGCAGTATTTT; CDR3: CASLEYRDNTDTQYF
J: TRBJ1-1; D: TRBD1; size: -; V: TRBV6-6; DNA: TGTGCCAGCAGTTACCCGTCAGGGGGCGTCACTGAAGCTTTCTTT; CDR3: CASSYPSGGVTEAFF
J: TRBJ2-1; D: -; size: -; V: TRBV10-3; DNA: TGTGCCATCAGTGCTGGGGAGGAACCTTACAATGAGCAGTTCTTC; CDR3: CAISAGEEPYNEQFF
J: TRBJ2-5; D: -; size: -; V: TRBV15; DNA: TGTGCCACCAGCAACGGGGGACGGGGGTACCAAGAGACCCAGTACTTC; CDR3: CATSNGGRGYQETQYF
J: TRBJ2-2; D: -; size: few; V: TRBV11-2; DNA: TGTGCCAGCAGAATAGGAGCGGGTGTGAACACCGGGGAGCTGTTTTTT; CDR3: CASRIGAGVNTGELFF
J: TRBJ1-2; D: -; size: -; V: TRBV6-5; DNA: TGTGCCAGCAGTACGGGAGGGAACTATGGCTACACCTTC; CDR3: CASSTGGNYGYTF
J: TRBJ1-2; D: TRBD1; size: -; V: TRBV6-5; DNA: TGTGCCACCCGGACAGGGGGGTATGGCTACACCTTC; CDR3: CATRTGGYGYTF
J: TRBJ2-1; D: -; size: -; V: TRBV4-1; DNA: TGCGCCAGCAGCCAAGCCGGAGGGAATTCCTACAATGAGCAGTTCTTC; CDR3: CASSQAGGNSYNEQFF
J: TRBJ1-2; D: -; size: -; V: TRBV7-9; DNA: TGTGCCAGCAGCTTAGGTTCGGGCGTTCAGGGGTATGGCTACACCTTC; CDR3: CASSLGSGVQGYGYTF
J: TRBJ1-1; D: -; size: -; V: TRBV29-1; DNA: TGCAGCGCCCGCCTGGCTGCAGACGCGGGAGCTTTCTTT; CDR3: CSARLAADAGAFF
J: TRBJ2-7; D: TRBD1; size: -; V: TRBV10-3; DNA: TGTGCCACAAATCCCTACCCAACAGGGGCAGGCCCAGGCGAGCAGTACTTC; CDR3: CATNPYPTGAGPGEQYF
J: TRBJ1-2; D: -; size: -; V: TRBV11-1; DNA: TGTGCCAGCAGTGGCGGGGGGGCCCTGGACTATGGCTACACCTTC; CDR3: CASSGGGALDYGYTF
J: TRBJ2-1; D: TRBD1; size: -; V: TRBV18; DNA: TGTGCCAGCTCACCCCGACAGGGGGAAGCCTCGAGTGAGCAGTTCTTC; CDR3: CASSPRQGEASSEQFF
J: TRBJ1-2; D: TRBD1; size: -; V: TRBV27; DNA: TGTGCCAGCAGTTCCGGACAGGGGAGTGGCTACACCTTC; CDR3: CASSSGQGSGYTF
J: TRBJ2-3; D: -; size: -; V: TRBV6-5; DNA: TGTGCCAGCACCCCCCAGTGGAGCACAGATACGCAGTATTTT; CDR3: CASTPQWSTDTQYF
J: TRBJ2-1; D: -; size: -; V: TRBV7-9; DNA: TGTGCCAGCAGCTTAGCCGGGACTCTCTCCTACAATGAGCAGTTCTTC; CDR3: CASSLAGTLSYNEQFF
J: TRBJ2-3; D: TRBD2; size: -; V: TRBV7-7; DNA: TGTGCTAGCAGCCGAGGGACTAGCCGCACAGATACGCAGTATTTT; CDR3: CASSRGTSRTDTQYF
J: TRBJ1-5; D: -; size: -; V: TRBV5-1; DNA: TGCGCCAGCAGCTTGGGGGGGCAGGGCCAAGAGGGACAGCCCCAGCATTTT; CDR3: CASSLGGQGQEGQPQHF
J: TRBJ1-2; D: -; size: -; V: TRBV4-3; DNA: TGCGCCAGCAGCCAAGATCTCTCTGGAGGGAGGGACTATGGCTACACCTTC; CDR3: CASSQDLSGGRDYGYTF
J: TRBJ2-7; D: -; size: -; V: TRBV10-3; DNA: TGTGCCATCAGTGACACAGCCTACGAGCAGTACTTC; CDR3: CAISDTAYEQYF
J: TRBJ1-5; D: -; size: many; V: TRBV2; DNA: TGTGCCAGCAGTGATGGCAGGGATCGTCAGCCCCAGCATTTT; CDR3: CASSDGRDRQPQHF
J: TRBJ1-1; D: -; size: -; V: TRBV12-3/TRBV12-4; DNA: TGTGCCAGCAGTTTGGGGGGGGACACTGAAGCTTTCTTT; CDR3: CASSLGGDTEAFF
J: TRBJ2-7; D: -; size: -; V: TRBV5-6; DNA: TGTGCCAGCGGCCGAGGGAGCTACGAGCAGTACTTC; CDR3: CASGRGSYEQYF
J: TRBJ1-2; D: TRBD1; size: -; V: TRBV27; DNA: TGTGCCAGCAGTCCACAGGGGGCCAGGGGCTACACCTTC; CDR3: CASSPQGARGYTF
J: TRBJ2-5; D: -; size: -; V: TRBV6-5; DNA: TGTGCCAGTAGATTAAGCATCCGGGAGACCCAGTACTTC; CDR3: CASRLSIRETQYF
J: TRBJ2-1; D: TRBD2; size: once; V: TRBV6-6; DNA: TGTGCCAGCAGTTACCCCCAGCGGGGGGGGAACAATGAGCAGTTCTTC; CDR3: CASSYPQRGGNNEQFF
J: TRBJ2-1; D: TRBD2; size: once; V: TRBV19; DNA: TGTGCCAGTATCTCTCACGGACTAGCGGGAGTACCTGAGCAGTTCTTC; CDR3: CASISHGLAGVPEQFF
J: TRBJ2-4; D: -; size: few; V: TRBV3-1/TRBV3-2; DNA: TGTGCCAGCAGCCCAAGCTTCCTCAACAAAAACATTCAGTACTTC; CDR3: CASSPSFLNKNIQYF
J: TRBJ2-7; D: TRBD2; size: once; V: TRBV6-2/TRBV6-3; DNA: TGTGCCAGCAGTTACTCGAGGGCTAGCGGGGGCGAGCAGTACTTC; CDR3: CASSYSRASGGEQYF
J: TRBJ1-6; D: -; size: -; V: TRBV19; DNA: TGTGCCAGTAGTATCTCGGGCAGGGGTAATTCACCCCTCCACTTT; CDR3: CASSISGRGNSPLHF
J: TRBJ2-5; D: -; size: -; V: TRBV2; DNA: TGTGCCAGCAATGGGGAAGCCCGGAGGGAAGAGACCCAGTACTTC; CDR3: CASNGEARREETQYF
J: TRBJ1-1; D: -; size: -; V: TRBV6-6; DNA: TGTGCCAGCAGCCAGGGACTAGTGAACACTGAAGCTTTCTTT; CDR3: CASSQGLVNTEAFF
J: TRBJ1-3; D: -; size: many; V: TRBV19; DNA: TGTGCCAGTAGTATAAGCATTACCTCTGGAAACACCATATATTTT; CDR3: CASSISITSGNTIYF
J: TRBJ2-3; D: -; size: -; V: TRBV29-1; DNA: TGCAGCGTTGCGGACGGGATCACAGATACGCAGTATTTT; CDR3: CSVADGITDTQYF
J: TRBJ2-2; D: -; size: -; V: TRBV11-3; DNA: TGTGCCAGCAGCTTAGGTGATAGCTATGGCGGGGAGCTGTTTTTT; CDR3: CASSLGDSYGGELFF
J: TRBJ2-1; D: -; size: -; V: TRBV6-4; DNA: TGTGCCAGCAGTGACGGTCAGGGGTACAATGAGCAGTTCTTC; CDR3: CASSDGQGYNEQFF
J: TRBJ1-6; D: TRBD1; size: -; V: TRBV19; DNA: TGTGCCAGCTTATCGCAGGGGGCCGGTAATTCACCCCTCCACTTT; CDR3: CASLSQGAGNSPLHF
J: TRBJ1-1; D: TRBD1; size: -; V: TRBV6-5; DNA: TGTGCCAGCAGTTACAGGGGGCCGGGGACTGAAGCTTTCTTT; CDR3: CASSYRGPGTEAFF
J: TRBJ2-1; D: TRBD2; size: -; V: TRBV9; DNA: TGTGCCAGTAATCCCGGGAGGTTAGGAGAGCAGTTCTTC; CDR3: CASNPGRLGEQFF